These 5 T cell receptor beta chains share one sample of origin, sequenced in a study of CD4 T cells in relation to SARS-CoV-2 and coronaviruses. No antigen has been identified for these receptors. Before the COVID-19 pandemic, during about 2010-2018, CD4+ T cells were taken from unexposed donors. CD4+ T cells were isolated from the cells after around 10 days of culture. Assay: immunoSEQ multiplex PCR; the TCRdb copy retains only in-frame clones and omits some. The repertoire has fewer than 20,000 clones, around 74% of them found once; the top ten carry approximately 28%. The sequenced sample was CD4+ T cells from PBMCs, cultured in vitro. Every receptor here comes from a human donor in good health.

The V call is TRBV3-1 (or the pseudogene TRBV3-2), the J call TRBJ2-1, with D tentatively TRBD1 (6 bases). The germline CDR1 and CDR2 sequences are LGHDT and YNNKEL (reference sequence). V was clipped by 1 base and J by 5 bases, with 15 bases between them. The CDR3 length is 16 residues. CDR3 sequence reads: CASSQGVGGVNNEQFF. CDR3 DNA: TGTGCCAGCAGCCAAGGAGTAGGGGGAGTAAACAATGAGCAGTTCTTC.

The chain uses TRBV6-6 and TRBJ2-1; 8 bases fit TRBD2. Looked up from germline, CDR1 is MNHNY and CDR2 is SVGAGI (reference sequence). Losses at the gene ends were 4 bases for V and 5 bases for J; bases not matched to a gene: 10. CDR3 size: 16 residues. Here the CDR3 reads CASSSTPGLANNEQFF. The CDR3 DNA reads as TGTGCCAGCAGTTCCACCCCCGGACTAGCAAACAATGAGCAGTTCTTC.

V is TRBV18 and J is TRBJ2-7; TRBD2 matches 13 bases. CDR1 is KGHSH, CDR2 LQKENI, per germline. V lost 3 bases and J lost 6; bases outside the gene matches: 14. The CDR3 extends over 18 amino acids. The CDR3 coding sequence is TGTGCCAGCTCACCTCGGAGGACTAGCGGGAGCTCGGGGCGCGAGCAGTACTTC. Its translation is CASSPRRTSGSSGREQYF. The variable domain in full, with the rest retrieved from reference TRBV18 and TRBJ2-7, is NAGVMQNPRHLVRRRGQEARLRCSPMKGHSHVYWYRQLPEEGLKFMVYLQKENIIDESGMPKERFSAEFPKEGPSILRIQQVVRGDSAAYFCASSPRRTSGSSGREQYFGPGTRLTVT.

This clone was seen only a few times. The V call is TRBV5-4, the J call TRBJ1-5, with TRBD1 as a possible D gene (5 bases). Germline V lookup: CDR1 SGHNT, CDR2 YYREEE (reference sequence). Trimming left V 4 bases short and J 7 bases short, with 12 bases between. The CDR3 contains 13 residues. The CDR3 bases are TGTGCCAGCAGCCCGGGGGTGGGACAGCCCCAGCATTTT. Its protein is CASSPGVGQPQHF.

The chain uses TRBV10-1 and TRBJ2-4, with 7 bases identical to TRBD1. The J segment lost 9 bases and the V segment lost 6 bases, leaving 11 bases of the junction unmatched. CDR1 WNHNN and CDR2 SYGVQD come from the germline V gene (reference sequence). This CDR3 contains 14 residues. The CDR3 protein is CASSPRQGTGIQYF. Here the CDR3 DNA reads TGCGCCAGCAGCCCTAGACAGGGAACGGGCATTCAGTACTTC.